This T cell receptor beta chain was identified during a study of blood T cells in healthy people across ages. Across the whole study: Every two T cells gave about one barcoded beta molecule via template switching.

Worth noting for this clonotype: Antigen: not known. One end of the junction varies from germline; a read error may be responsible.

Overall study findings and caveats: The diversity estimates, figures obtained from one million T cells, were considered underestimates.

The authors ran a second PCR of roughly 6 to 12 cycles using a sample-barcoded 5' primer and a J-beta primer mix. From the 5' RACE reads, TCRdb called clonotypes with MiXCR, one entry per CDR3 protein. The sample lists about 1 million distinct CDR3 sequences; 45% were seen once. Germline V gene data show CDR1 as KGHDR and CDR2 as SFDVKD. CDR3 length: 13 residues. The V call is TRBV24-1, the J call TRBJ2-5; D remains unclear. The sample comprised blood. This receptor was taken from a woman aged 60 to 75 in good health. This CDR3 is CTTSDLSGNEQYF. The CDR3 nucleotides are TGTACCACCAGTGATTTATCCGGCAATGAGCAGTACTTC.